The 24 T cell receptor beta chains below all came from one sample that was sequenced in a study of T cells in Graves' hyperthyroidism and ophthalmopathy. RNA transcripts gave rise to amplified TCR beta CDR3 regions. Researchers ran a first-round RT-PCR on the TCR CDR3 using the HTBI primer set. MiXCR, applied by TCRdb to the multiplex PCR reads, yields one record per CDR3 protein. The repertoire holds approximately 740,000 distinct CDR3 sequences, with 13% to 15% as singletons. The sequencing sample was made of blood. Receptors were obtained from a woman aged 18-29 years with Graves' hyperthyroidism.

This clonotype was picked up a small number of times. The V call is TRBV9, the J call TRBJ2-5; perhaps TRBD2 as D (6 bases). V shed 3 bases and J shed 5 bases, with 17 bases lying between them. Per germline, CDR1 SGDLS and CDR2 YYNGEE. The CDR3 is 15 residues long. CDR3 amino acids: CASSASPTRKETQYF. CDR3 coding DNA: TGTGCCAGCAGCGCTTCCCCGACTAGAAAGGAGACCCAGTACTTC.

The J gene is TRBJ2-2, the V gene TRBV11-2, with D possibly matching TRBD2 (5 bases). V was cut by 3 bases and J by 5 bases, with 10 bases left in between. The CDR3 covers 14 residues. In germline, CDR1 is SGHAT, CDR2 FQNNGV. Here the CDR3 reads CASSFWRWTGELFF. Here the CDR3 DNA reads TGTGCCAGCAGCTTTTGGAGGTGGACCGGGGAGCTGTTTTTT.

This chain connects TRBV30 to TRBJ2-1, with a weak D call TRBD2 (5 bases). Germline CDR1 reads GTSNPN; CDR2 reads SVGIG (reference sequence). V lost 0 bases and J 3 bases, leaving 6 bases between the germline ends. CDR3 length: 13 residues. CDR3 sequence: CAWSVDYYNEQFF. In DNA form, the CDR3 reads TGTGCCTGGAGTGTAGACTACTACAATGAGCAGTTCTTC.

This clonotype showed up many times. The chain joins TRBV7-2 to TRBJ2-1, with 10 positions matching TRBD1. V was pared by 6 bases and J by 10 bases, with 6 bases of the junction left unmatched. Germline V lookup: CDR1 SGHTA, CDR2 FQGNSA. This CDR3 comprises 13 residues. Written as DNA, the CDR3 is TGTGCCAGCAGACAAGGACAGGGGGGCGAGCAGTTCTTC. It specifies CASRQGQGGEQFF.

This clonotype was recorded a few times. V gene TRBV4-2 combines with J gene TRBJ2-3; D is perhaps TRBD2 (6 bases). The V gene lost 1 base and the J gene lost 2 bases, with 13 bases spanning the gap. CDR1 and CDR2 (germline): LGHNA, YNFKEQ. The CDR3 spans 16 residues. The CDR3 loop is CASSQGLREYTDTQYF. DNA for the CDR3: TGTGCCAGCAGCCAAGGACTACGGGAGTACACAGATACGCAGTATTTT.

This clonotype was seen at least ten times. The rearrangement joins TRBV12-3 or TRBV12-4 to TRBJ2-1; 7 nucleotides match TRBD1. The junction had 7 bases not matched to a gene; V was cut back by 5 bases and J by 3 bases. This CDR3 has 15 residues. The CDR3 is CASSPLRTGYNEQFF. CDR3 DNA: TGTGCCAGCAGTCCCCTCCGGACAGGCTACAATGAGCAGTTCTTC.

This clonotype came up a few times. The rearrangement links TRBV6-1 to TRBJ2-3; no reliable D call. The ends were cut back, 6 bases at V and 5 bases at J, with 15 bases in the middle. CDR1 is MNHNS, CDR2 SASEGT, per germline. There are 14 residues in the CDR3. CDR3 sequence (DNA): TGTGCCAGCAGGCAGGACCCAACACAAGATACGCAGTATTTT. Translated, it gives CASRQDPTQDTQYF.

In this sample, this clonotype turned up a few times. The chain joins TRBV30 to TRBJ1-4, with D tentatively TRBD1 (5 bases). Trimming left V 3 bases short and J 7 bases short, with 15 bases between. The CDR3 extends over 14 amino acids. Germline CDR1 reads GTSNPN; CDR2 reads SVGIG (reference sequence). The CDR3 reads CAWSRDPKGEKLFF. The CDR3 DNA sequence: TGTGCCTGGAGCCGGGACCCTAAGGGTGAAAAACTGTTTTTT.

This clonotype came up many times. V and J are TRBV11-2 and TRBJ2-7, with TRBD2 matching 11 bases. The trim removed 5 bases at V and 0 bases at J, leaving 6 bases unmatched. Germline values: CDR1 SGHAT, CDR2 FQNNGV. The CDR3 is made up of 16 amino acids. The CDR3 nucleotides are TGTGCCAGCAGCCCTCCGGGACTAGCGGTCTCCTACGAGCAGTACTTC. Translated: CASSPPGLAVSYEQYF.

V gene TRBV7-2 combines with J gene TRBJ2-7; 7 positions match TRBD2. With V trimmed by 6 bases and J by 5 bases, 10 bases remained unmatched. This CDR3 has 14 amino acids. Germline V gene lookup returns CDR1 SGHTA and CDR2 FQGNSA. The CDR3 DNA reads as TGTGCCAGCAGAATGGCGGGAGACTCAAACGAGCAGTACTTC. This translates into CASRMAGDSNEQYF.

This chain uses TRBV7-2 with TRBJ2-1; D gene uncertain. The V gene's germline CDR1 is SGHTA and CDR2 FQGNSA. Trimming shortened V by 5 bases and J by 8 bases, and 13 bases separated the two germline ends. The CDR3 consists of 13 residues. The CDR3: CASSLDSQDEQFF. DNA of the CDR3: TGTGCCAGCAGCCTAGATTCCCAGGATGAGCAGTTCTTC.

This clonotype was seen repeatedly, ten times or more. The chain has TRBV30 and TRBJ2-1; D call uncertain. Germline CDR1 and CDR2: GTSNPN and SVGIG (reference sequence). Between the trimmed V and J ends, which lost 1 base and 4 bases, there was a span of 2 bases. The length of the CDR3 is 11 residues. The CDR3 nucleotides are TGTGCCTGGAGTGATTACAATGAGCAGTTCTTC. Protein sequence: CAWSDYNEQFF.

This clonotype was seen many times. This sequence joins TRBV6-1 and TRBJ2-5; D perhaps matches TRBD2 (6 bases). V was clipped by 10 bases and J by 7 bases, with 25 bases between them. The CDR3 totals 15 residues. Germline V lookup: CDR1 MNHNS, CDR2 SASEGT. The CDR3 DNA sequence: TGTGCCACCGCCCCCGGAGCGGGTCGTGGAGTGACCCAGTACTTC. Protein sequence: CATAPGAGRGVTQYF.

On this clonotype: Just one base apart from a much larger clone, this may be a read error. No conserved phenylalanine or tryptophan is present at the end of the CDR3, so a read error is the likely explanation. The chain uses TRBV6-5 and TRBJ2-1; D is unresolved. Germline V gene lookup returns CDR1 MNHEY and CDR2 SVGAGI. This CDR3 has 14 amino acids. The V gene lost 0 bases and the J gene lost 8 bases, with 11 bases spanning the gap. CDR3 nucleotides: TGTGCCAGCAGTTACTCCCGTGGATCCTATGAGCAGTTCCTC. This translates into CASSYSRGSYEQFL.

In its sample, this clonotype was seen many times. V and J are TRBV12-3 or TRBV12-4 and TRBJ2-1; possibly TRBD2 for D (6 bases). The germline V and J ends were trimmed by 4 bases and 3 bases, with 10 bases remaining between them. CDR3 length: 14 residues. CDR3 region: CASSSLADYNEQFF. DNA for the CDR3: TGTGCCAGCAGTTCCTTAGCGGACTACAATGAGCAGTTCTTC.

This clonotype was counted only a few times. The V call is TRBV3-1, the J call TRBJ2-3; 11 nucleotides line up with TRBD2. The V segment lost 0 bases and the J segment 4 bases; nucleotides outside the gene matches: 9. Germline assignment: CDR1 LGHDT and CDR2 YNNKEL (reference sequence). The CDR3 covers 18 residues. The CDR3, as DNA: TGTGCCAGCAGCCAAGATCGAGTAGCGGGAGGGGGTCCAGATACGCAGTATTTT. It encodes CASSQDRVAGGGPDTQYF.

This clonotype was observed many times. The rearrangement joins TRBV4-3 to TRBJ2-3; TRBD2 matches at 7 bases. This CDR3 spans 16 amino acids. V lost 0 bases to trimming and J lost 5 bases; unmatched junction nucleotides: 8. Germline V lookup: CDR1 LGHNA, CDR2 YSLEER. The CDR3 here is CASSQDRAGARDTQYF. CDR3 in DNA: TGCGCCAGCAGCCAAGATCGCGCGGGAGCCAGAGATACGCAGTATTTT.

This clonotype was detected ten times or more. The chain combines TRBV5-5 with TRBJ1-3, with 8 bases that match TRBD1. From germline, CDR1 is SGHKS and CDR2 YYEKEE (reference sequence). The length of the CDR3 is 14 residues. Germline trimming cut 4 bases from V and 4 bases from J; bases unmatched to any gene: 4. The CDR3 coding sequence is TGTGCCAGCAGCCCGACAGGGGCCGGAAACACCATATATTTT. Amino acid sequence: CASSPTGAGNTIYF.

The CDR3 protein is CAISEDPRTGTSEDGYTF. CDR3 coding DNA: TGTGCCATCAGTGAGGATCCCCGGACAGGAACTTCGGAGGATGGCTACACCTTC. This sequence joins TRBV10-3 and TRBJ1-2; the match to TRBD1 covers 7 bases. V was clipped by 2 bases and J by 6 bases; unmatched bases: 18. This CDR3 spans 18 amino acids. Germline CDR1 is ENHRY and CDR2 is SYGVKD.

Written as DNA, the CDR3 is TGTGCCAGCAGTATGGGTTCTGAGGGGGGGGACATTCAGTACTTC. This codes for CASSMGSEGGDIQYF. The chain uses TRBV6-2 or TRBV6-3 and TRBJ2-4; a possible D gene is TRBD2 (7 bases). V gave up 5 bases and J gave up 8 bases, with 19 bases separating them. There are 15 residues in the CDR3. The germline gives CDR1 MNHEY, CDR2 SVGEGT.

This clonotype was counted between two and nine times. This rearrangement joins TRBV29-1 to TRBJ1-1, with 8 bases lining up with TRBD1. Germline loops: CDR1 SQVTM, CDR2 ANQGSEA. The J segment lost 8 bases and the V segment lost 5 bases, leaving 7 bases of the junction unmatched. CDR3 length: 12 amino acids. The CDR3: CSVFIQGDEAFF. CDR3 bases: TGCAGCGTTTTCATACAGGGGGACGAAGCTTTCTTT.

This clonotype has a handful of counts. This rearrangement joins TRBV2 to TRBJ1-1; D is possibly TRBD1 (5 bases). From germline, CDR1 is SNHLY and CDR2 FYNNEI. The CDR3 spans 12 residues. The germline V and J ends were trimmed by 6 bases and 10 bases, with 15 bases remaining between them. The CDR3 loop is CASRAGGDRAFF. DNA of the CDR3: TGTGCCAGCAGGGCGGGGGGTGATCGAGCTTTCTTT.

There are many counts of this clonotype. This chain's CDR3 is CASSPGGTVYGYTF. The CDR3 DNA is TGTGCCAGCTCCCCCGGGGGGACCGTCTATGGCTACACCTTC. V is TRBV18 and J is TRBJ1-2, with D perhaps matching TRBD1 (5 bases). The CDR3 extends over 14 amino acids. V gave up 6 bases and J gave up 4 bases, with 15 bases separating them. Germline CDR1 is KGHSH and CDR2 is LQKENI.

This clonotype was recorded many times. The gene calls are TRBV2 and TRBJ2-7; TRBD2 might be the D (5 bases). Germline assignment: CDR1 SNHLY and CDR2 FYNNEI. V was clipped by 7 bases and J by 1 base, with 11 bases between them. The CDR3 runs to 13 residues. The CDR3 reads CASIAGSSYEQYF. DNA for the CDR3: TGTGCCAGCATTGCGGGTTCGTCCTACGAGCAGTACTTC.